What follows is one TCR beta chain and its context. Its target is not known. This entry belongs to a study of cytomegalovirus exposure and HLA in healthy donors. Study results and limitations: Accounts indicate the classifier identified cytomegalovirus status with strong specificity and sensitivity. A few chains tied to CMV proved CMV antigen-specific in vitro.

This CDR3 region has 15 residues. CDR1 is MGHRA, CDR2 YSYEKL, per germline. Deletions cut 3 bases from V and 4 bases from J, with 15 bases between. Method: immunoSEQ multiplex PCR; TCRdb's copy keeps in-frame clones and lacks some. The table has around 80,000 clones, about 95% seen once; the top ten hold more than 0.6%. Sequenced input: PBMCs. The TCR was taken from a woman aged 18-29 years in good health and CMV-seronegative. The rearrangement links TRBV4-1 to TRBJ1-1; D is perhaps TRBD1 (6 bases). CDR3: CASSHFKGVITEAFF. In DNA, the CDR3 is TGCGCCAGCAGCCACTTTAAGGGGGTGATCACTGAAGCTTTCTTT.